The 13 T cell receptor beta chains below all came from one sample that was sequenced in a study of blood T cells in healthy people across ages. Sample-barcoded 5' priming and a J-beta primer mix drove a second PCR of about 6 to 11 cycles. TCRdb ran MiXCR on the 5' RACE reads and lists one entry per CDR3 protein. This sample has hundreds of thousands of distinct CDR3 sequences, with roughly 50% found just once. The sample was blood. These TCRs come from a man between 35 and 55 years old in good health.

This chain uses TRBV7-8 with TRBJ1-6, with a weak D call TRBD1 (6 bases). Germline V gene data show CDR1 as SGHVS and CDR2 as FQNEAQ. V gave up 1 base and J gave up 9 bases, with 19 bases separating them. This CDR3 region has 17 residues. CDR3 loop: CASSLGAGGAVGSPLHF. CDR3 in DNA: TGTGCCAGCAGCTTAGGGGCGGGGGGCGCGGTAGGTTCACCCCTCCACTTT. Looking up the rest from reference TRBV7-8 and TRBJ1-6 gives the full variable domain: GAGVSQSPRYKVAKRGQDVALRCDPISGHVSLFWYQQALGQGPEFLTYFQNEAQLDKSGLPSDRFFAERPEGSVSTLKIQRTQQEDSAVYLCASSLGAGGAVGSPLHFGNGTRLTVT.

The table lists this clonotype with many counts. The gene calls are TRBV14 and TRBJ2-5; D ambiguous. The CDR3 sequence is 14 residues long. V lost 1 base and J lost 0, with 6 bases in between. Germline V gene sequence: CDR1 SGHDN, CDR2 FVKESK. This CDR3 reads CASSQGVYQETQYF. The DNA of the CDR3 is TGTGCCAGCAGCCAAGGAGTATACCAAGAGACCCAGTACTTC. Drawing the rest from reference TRBV14 and TRBJ2-5, the complete variable domain is EAGVTQFPSHSVIEKGQTVTLRCDPISGHDNLYWYRRVMGKEIKFLLHFVKESKQDESGMPNNRFLAERTGGTYSTLKVQPAELEDSGVYFCASSQGVYQETQYFGPGTRLLVL.

V usage is TRBV29-1 and J usage is TRBJ2-5; D unclear. Per germline, CDR1 SQVTM and CDR2 ANQGSEA. V lost 5 bases and J lost 5, with 12 bases in between. This CDR3 is built from 12 residues. This CDR3 reads CSVRQVSETQYF. CDR3 sequence (DNA): TGCAGCGTTAGGCAGGTTTCCGAGACCCAGTACTTC.

The V and J genes are TRBV12-5 and TRBJ1-1, with D uncertain. CDR1 LGHNT and CDR2 FRNRAP come from the germline V gene. CDR3 length equals 12 residues. V lost 1 base and J lost 3, with 3 bases in between. CDR3 DNA sequence: TGTGCTAGTGGTTTGGGCTACACTGAAGCTTTCTTT. This codes for CASGLGYTEAFF.

Only one count was recorded for this clonotype. V usage is TRBV28 and J usage is TRBJ2-2; D remains ambiguous. The CDR3 has 12 residues. CDR1 and CDR2 from the germline V gene are MDHEN and SYDVKM. The V end lost 9 bases, the J end lost 5 bases, and 10 bases lay between the germline ends. The CDR3 sequence is CASRSTTGELFF. CDR3 nucleotide sequence: TGTGCCAGTCGATCGACTACCGGGGAGCTGTTTTTT.

Comment on this clonotype: Relative to the germline gene, one junction end is altered; a read error may explain this. The genes are TRBV5-1 and TRBJ2-6; D call uncertain. This CDR3 has 15 amino acids. From germline, CDR1 is SGHRS and CDR2 YFSETQ. The CDR3 loop reads CAGSFGASGANVLTF. Here the CDR3 DNA reads TGCGCCGGCAGCTTCGGTGCCTCTGGGGCCAACGTCCTGACTTTC.

DNA of the CDR3: TGTGCTAGTGGTTTGGTACTCGGGAAGCAGTTCTACATCACAGATACGCAGTATTTT. Translating gives CASGLVLGKQFYITDTQYF. The chain employs TRBV12-5 and TRBJ2-3; a possible D gene is TRBD2 (5 bases). This CDR3 is 19 amino acids long. CDR1 and CDR2 (germline): LGHNT, FRNRAP. The V end lost 0 bases, the J end lost 2 bases, and 21 bases lay between the germline ends.

The gene calls are TRBV7-3 and TRBJ2-1; unclear D gene. This CDR3 has 15 amino acids. CDR1 is SGHTA and CDR2 is FQGTGA in the germline V gene. Deletions cut 2 bases from V and 6 bases from J, with 14 bases between. This CDR3 is CASSLGGVGGNEQFF. As DNA, the CDR3 is TGTGCCAGCAGCTTAGGCGGAGTTGGTGGCAATGAGCAGTTCTTC.

This clonotype was detected a few times. The rearrangement joins TRBV5-1 to TRBJ2-3; possible D gene TRBD2, 5 bases. Trimming left V 5 bases short and J 0 bases short, with 16 bases between. The CDR3 contains 16 residues. Per the germline V gene, CDR1 is SGHRS and CDR2 is YFSETQ. The CDR3 nucleotides are TGCGCCAGCAGGTACGGAATAGCGACGAGCACAGATACGCAGTATTTT. This translates into CASRYGIATSTDTQYF. Full variable domain (missing parts from reference TRBV5-1 and TRBJ2-3): KAGVTQTPRYLIKTRGQQVTLSCSPISGHRSVSWYQQTPGQGLQFLFEYFSETQRNKGNFPGRFSGRQFSNSRSEMNVSTLELGDSALYLCASRYGIATSTDTQYFGPGTRLTVL.

This sequence joins TRBV12-3 or TRBV12-4 and TRBJ1-5, with D possibly TRBD1 on 6 matching bases. V lost 5 bases and J 3 bases, leaving 11 bases between the germline ends. The CDR3 is made up of 14 amino acids. The CDR3 DNA sequence: TGTGCCAGCAGTCTCGGACAGCACAATCAGCCCCAGCATTTT. Protein: CASSLGQHNQPQHF.

The chain employs TRBV20-1 and TRBJ1-1, with TRBD1 as a possible D gene (6 bases). The germline gives CDR1 DFQATT, CDR2 SNEGSKA (reference sequence). The CDR3 consists of 17 residues. V was clipped by 0 bases and J by 5 bases, with 22 bases between them. CDR3 nucleotides: TGCAGTGCTAGAGATTCAGGGGATGCGGGAATGGGGACTGAAGCTTTCTTT. Its protein product is CSARDSGDAGMGTEAFF.

This chain links TRBV28 with TRBJ2-7; 7 bases line up with TRBD2. V trimming: 8 bases; J trimming: 0 bases; junction bases outside the gene matches: 4. CDR1 MDHEN and CDR2 SYDVKM come from the germline V gene. The CDR3 extends over 13 amino acids. This CDR3 reads CASDGLDSYEQYF. The CDR3 nucleotides read TGTGCCAGCGATGGACTAGACTCCTACGAGCAGTACTTC. Looking up the rest from reference TRBV28 and TRBJ2-7 gives the full variable domain: DVKVTQSSRYLVKRTGEKVFLECVQDMDHENMFWYRQDPGLGLRLIYFSYDVKMKEKGDIPEGYSVSREKKERFSLILESASTNQTSMYLCASDGLDSYEQYFGPGTRLTVT.

The chain has TRBV6-1 and TRBJ1-2; the D is unclear. Per the germline V gene, CDR1 is MNHNS and CDR2 is SASEGT. This CDR3 spans 15 amino acids. Trimming cost V 2 bases and J 0 bases, with 10 bases left between them. CDR3 DNA: TGTGCCAGCAGTGAATCGAGTTACACTAACTATGGCTACACCTTC. Protein product: CASSESSYTNYGYTF.